The T cell receptor (beta chain) under discussion was sequenced for a study of shared clonotypes between healthy human individuals. Study-level findings and limits: Estimated richness was generally greater in naive than memory subsets.

A single count supports this clone. No antigen is known for it. The data were produced by immunoSEQ multiplex PCR, yet TCRdb's version contains in-frame clones alone and is incomplete. Counted here are about 1 million clones, approximately 70% occurring once; the ten biggest clones make up roughly 1.5%. V gave up 2 bases and J gave up 3 bases; unmatched junction bases: 7. The CDR3 is made up of 17 amino acids. Germline V gene data show CDR1 as GTSNPN and CDR2 as SVGIG (reference sequence). This chain connects TRBV30 to TRBJ2-1; the match to TRBD2 covers 13 bases. The source material was memory CD4+ T cells sorted from blood. Subset reported: CD45RA-negative fraction. The receptor comes from a young man in good health. The CDR3 spells CAWSRTSGGSYYNEQFF. For the CDR3, the DNA is TGTGCCTGGAGTCGGACTAGCGGGGGATCCTACTACAATGAGCAGTTCTTC.